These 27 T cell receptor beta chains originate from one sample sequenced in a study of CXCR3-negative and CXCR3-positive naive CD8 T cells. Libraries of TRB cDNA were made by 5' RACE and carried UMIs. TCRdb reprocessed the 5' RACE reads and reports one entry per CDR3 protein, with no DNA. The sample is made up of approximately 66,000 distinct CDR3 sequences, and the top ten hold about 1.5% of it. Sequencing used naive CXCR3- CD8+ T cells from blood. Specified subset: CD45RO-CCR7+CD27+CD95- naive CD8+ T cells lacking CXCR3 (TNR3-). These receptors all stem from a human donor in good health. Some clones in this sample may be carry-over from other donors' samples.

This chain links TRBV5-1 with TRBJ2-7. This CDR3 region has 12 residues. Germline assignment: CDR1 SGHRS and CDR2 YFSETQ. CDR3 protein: CASSLGPHEQYF.

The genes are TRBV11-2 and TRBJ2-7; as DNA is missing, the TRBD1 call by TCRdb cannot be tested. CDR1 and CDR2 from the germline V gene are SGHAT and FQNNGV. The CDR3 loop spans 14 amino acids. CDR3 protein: CASSLTGMTYEQYF. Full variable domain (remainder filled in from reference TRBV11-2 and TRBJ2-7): EAGVAQSPRYKIIEKRQSVAFWCNPISGHATLYWYQQILGQGPKLLIQFQNNGVVDDSQLPKDRFSAERLKGVDSTLKIQPAKLEDSAVYLCASSLTGMTYEQYFGPGTRLTVT.

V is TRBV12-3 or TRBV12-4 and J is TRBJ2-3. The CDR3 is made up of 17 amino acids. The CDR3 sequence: CASSLVPGPQDTDTQYF.

The chain's CDR3 is CASSLGGRGGYNEQFF. The chain joins TRBV19 to TRBJ2-1; the D call from TCRdb, TRBD1, cannot be confirmed without DNA. Per germline, CDR1 LNHDA and CDR2 SQIVND (reference sequence). The CDR3 runs 16 residues.

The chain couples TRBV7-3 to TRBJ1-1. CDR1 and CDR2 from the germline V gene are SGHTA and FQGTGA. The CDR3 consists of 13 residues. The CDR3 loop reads CASSPVMNTEAFF.

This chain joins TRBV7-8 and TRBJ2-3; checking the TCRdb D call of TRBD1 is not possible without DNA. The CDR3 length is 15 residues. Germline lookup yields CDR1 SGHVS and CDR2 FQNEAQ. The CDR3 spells CASSPGTGLGDTQYF.

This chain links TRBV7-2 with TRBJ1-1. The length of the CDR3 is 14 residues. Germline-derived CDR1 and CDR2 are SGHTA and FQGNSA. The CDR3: CASSSVDGNTEAFF.

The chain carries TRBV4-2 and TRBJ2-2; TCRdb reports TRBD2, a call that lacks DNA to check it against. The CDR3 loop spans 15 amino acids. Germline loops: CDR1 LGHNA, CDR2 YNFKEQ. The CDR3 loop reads CASSQLAGDTGELFF.

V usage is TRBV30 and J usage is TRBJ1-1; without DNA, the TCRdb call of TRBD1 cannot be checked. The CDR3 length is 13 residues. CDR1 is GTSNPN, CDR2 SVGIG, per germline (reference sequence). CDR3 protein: CAWSPGQGTEAFF.

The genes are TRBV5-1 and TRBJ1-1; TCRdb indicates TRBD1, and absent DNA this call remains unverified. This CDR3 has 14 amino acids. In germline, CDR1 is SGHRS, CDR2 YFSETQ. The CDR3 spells CASSAAGGYSEAFF.

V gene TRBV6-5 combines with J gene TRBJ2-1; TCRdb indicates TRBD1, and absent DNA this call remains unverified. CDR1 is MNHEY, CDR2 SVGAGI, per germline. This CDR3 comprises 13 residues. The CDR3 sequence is CASNMGPGIEQFF.

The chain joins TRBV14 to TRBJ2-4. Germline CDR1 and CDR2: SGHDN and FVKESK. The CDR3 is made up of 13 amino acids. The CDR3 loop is CASSQPGQNIQYF. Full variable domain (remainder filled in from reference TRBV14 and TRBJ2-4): EAGVTQFPSHSVIEKGQTVTLRCDPISGHDNLYWYRRVMGKEIKFLLHFVKESKQDESGMPNNRFLAERTGGTYSTLKVQPAELEDSGVYFCASSQPGQNIQYFGAGTRLSVL.

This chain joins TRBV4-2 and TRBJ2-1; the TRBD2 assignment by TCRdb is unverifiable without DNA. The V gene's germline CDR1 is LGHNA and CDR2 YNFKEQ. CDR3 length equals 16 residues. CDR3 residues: CASSQDDTSGGNEQFF.

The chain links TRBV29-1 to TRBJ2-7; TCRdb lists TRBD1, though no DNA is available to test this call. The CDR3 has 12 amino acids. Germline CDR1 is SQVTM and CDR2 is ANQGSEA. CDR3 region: CSVDSTGDEQYF.

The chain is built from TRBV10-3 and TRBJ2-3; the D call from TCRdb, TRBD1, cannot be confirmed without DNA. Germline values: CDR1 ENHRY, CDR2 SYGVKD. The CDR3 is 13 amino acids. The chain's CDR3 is CAIHGGGTDTQYF.

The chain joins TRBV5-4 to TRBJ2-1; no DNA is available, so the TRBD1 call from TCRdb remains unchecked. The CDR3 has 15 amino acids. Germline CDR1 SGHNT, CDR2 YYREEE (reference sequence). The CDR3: CASSLEQGSYNEQFF.

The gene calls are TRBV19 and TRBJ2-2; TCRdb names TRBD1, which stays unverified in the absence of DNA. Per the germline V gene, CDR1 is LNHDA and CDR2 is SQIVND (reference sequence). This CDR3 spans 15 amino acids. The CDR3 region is CASSIGGDSTGELFF.

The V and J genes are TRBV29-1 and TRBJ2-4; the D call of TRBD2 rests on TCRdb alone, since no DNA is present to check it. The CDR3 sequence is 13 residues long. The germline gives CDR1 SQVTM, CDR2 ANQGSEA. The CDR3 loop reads CSVEGEVENIQYF.

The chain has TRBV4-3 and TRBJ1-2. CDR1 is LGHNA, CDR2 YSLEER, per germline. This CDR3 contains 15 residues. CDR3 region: CASSQDRGGNYGYTF.

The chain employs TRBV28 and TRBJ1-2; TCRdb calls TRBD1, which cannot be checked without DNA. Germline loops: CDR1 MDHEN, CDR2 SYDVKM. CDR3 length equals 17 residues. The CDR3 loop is CASSLGTGANGDYGYTF.

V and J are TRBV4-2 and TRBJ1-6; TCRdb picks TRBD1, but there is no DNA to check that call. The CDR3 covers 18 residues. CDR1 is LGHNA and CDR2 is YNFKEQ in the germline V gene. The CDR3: CASSQEAFERGDDSPLHF.

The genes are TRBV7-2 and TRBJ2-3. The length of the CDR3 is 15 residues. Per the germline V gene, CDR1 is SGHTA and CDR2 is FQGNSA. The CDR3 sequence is CASSLAVWSGDTQYF.

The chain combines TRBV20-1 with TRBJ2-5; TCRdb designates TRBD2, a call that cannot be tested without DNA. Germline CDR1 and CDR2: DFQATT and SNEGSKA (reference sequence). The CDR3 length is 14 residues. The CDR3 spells CSARDGGVQETQYF.

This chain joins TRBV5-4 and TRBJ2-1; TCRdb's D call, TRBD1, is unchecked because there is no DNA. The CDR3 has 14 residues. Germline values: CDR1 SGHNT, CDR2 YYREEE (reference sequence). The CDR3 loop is CASEKRDRNNEQFF.

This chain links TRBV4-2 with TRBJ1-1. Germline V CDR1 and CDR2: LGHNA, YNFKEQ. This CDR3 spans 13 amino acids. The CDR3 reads CASSQGTNTEAFF.

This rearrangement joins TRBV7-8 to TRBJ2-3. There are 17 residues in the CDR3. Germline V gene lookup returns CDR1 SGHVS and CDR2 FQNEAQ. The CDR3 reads CASSLGPTLFSTDTQYF.

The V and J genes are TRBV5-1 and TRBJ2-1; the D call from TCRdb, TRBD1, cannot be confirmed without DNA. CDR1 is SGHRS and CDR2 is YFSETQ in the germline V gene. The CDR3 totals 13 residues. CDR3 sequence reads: CASFDGPGEEQFF.